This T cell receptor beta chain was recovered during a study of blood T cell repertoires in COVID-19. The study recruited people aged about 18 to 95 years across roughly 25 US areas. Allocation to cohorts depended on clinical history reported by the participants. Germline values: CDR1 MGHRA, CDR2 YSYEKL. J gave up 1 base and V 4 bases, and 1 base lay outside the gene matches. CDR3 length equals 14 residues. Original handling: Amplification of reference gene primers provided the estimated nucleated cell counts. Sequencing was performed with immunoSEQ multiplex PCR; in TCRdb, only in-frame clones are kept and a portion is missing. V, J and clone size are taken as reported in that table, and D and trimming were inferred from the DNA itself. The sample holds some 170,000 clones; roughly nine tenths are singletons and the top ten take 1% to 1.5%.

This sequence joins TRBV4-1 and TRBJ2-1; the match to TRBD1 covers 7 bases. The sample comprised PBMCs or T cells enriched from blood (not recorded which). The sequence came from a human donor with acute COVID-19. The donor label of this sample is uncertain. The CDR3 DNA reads TGCGCCAGCAGCCGACAGGGATCCTACAATGAGCAGTTCTTC. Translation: CASSRQGSYNEQFF.